A single sample gave rise to the 6 T cell receptor beta chains below, sequenced in a study of blood T cells in healthy people across ages. A second PCR of roughly 7 to 11 cycles used a sample-barcoded 5' primer and a J-beta primer mix. MiXCR, run by TCRdb on the 5' RACE reads, gives a single entry per CDR3 protein. This sample yields about 840,000 distinct CDR3 sequences, of which almost 30% are seen a single time; 9.5% to 13% belongs to the top ten. This same sample was also part of a study on T cells of mothers and their children.

The sequenced sample was blood. These receptors originate from a woman aged 40 to 50 in good health.

J is TRBJ1-5 and V is TRBV7-2, with 7 positions matching TRBD1. CDR3 length equals 15 residues. Germline assignment: CDR1 SGHTA and CDR2 FQGNSA. Losses at the gene ends were 2 bases for V and 7 bases for J; bases not matched to a gene: 8. CDR3 nucleotides: TGTGCCAGCAGCTTATCAACAGGGGATGGGCAGCCCCAGCATTTT. This encodes CASSLSTGDGQPQHF.

This clonotype was seen more than once but under ten times. Relative to the germline gene, one junction end is altered; a read error may explain this. The chain uses TRBV29-1 and TRBJ1-1, with 10 positions matching TRBD1. The germline CDR1 and CDR2 sequences are SQVTM and ANQGSEA. The CDR3 has 12 amino acids. The DNA for the CDR3 is TGCAGCGCGGGACAGGGGAACACTAAAGCTTTCTTT. Its translation is CSAGQGNTKAFF.

The chain recombines TRBV6-6 with TRBJ1-2, with D unclear. This CDR3 contains 12 residues. Trimming took off 7 bases at V and 4 bases at J, with 10 bases between the two ends. From germline, CDR1 is MNHNY and CDR2 SVGAGI (reference sequence). CDR3 residues: CASTTDSYGYTF. The CDR3 DNA sequence: TGTGCCAGCACCACAGATTCCTATGGCTACACCTTC.

This clonotype was picked up a small number of times. The chain links TRBV7-9 to TRBJ2-1; 12 bases match TRBD2. V was pared by 3 bases and J by 9 bases, with 6 bases of the junction left unmatched. The CDR3 has 15 residues. The germline V gene encodes CDR1 SEHNR and CDR2 FQNEAQ (reference sequence). The CDR3 bases are TGTGCCAGCAGCTTCCCTAGCGGGGGGGTAGCTGAGCAGTTCTTC. This encodes CASSFPSGGVAEQFF.

This chain joins TRBV28 and TRBJ1-1, with D possibly matching TRBD1 (5 bases). Germline CDR1 reads MDHEN; CDR2 reads SYDVKM. V shed 2 bases and J shed 1 base, with 11 bases lying between them. This CDR3 region has 15 residues. CDR3 nucleotides: TGTGCCAGCAGTTTACTAACCACAGGGAACACTGAAGCTTTCTTT. Its translation is CASSLLTTGNTEAFF.

The rearrangement links TRBV6-2 or TRBV6-3 to TRBJ1-1; a weak D match, TRBD1 (5 bases). This CDR3 contains 13 residues. Trimming cost V 6 bases and J 4 bases, with 12 bases left between them. CDR1 and CDR2 (germline): MNHEY, SVGEGT. CDR3 in DNA: TGTGCCAGCAGCTCTTCGGGGGGCACTGAAGCTTTCTTT. Translated, it gives CASSSSGGTEAFF.